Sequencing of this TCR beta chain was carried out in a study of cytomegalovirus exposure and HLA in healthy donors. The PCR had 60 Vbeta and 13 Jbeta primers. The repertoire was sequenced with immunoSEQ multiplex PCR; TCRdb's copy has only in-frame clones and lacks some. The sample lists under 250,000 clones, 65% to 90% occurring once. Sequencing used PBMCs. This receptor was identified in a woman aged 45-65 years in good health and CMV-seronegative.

The CDR3: CASSQARGSGYGSYNEQFF. CDR3 bases: TGTGCCAGCAGCCAAGCTCGTGGGAGCGGCTACGGATCCTACAATGAGCAGTTCTTC. V gene TRBV14 combines with J gene TRBJ2-1, with a tentative D call TRBD2 (5 bases). Germline CDR1 is SGHDN and CDR2 is FVKESK. The CDR3 has 19 residues. V lost 1 base, J lost 1 base, and 20 bases lay in between.